Listed below are T cell receptor beta chains from one sample, sequenced in a study of regulatory T cells in long-lasting Graves disease. TCRdb re-called the multiplex PCR reads through MiXCR, storing one row per CDR3 protein. The sample lists hundreds of thousands of distinct CDR3 sequences, 15% to 20% occurring once. The sample was also reused in another study, on T cells in Graves' hyperthyroidism and ophthalmopathy.

Sequencing was performed on peripheral blood mononuclear cells (PBMCs), taken at new diagnosis, from a patient treated with antithyroid drugs. Receptor source: a woman aged 25 to 39 with Graves disease. Each CDR3 is given with its conserved first and last residue. D genes are given only for firm matches. Only some rows state a clone size, as once, few, many or a class for expanded clones.

D,size,J,V,DNA,CDR3
-,-,TRBJ2-3,TRBV2,TGTGCCAGCAGTGAAGCAGAAACAGATACGCAGTATTTT,CASSEAETDTQYF
-,-,TRBJ1-5,TRBV20-1,TGCAGTGCTAGAGATTCGGGGGTATTGAATCAGCCCCAGCATTTT,CSARDSGVLNQPQHF
-,many,TRBJ2-7,TRBV20-1,TGCAGTGCTAGGCACCGGGACCAGATCGTCGAGCAGTACTTC,CSARHRDQIVEQYF
-,-,TRBJ2-7,TRBV28,TGTGCCAGCAGTTTCCTCGGGGGGCCAGCCTACGAGCAGTACTTC,CASSFLGGPAYEQYF
TRBD1,-,TRBJ2-2,TRBV10-3,TGTGCCACCAATCCGGTCGGTGGGCAGGGGGCGTCCGGGGAGCTGTTTTTT,CATNPVGGQGASGELFF
-,many,TRBJ2-5,TRBV7-2,TGTGCCAGCAGCCCCCCGTCGCGGGAGACCCAGTACTTC,CASSPPSRETQYF
TRBD1,-,TRBJ2-7,TRBV11-2,TGTGCCAGCAGGCCTCACTCCGCCGGGACAGTCGAGCAGTACTTC,CASRPHSAGTVEQYF
-,-,TRBJ2-1,TRBV14,TGTGCCAGCAGCCGAGAGGCTAACTACAATGAGCAGTTCTTC,CASSREANYNEQFF
TRBD1,-,TRBJ2-1,TRBV29-1,TGCAGCGTTGAAATCCGGGACAGGGGGTACAATGAGCAGTTCTTC,CSVEIRDRGYNEQFF
-,few,TRBJ2-3,TRBV29-1,TGCAGCGTTGTAATGGGCTCGGGGGATACGCAGTATTTT,CSVVMGSGDTQYF
-,few,TRBJ2-3,TRBV19,TGTGCCAGTAGGAGAGAGGAGAGGACAGATACGCAGTATTTT,CASRREERTDTQYF
-,-,TRBJ2-2,TRBV6-2/TRBV6-3,TGTGCCAGCAGTTACACGGGACCGAACACCGGGGAGCTGTTTTTT,CASSYTGPNTGELFF
TRBD2,many,TRBJ2-1,TRBV3-1,TGTGCCAGCAGCCCCCGAGGGAATAGCGGGACTGAATACAATGAGCAGTTCTTC,CASSPRGNSGTEYNEQFF
-,-,TRBJ1-5,TRBV7-9,TGTGCCAGCAGCGACCACGGGGGCGCGGAGCCCCAGCATTTT,CASSDHGGAEPQHF
-,-,TRBJ2-2,TRBV9,TGTGCCAGCAGCGTACTTGCCGGAGGGGAGCTGTTTTTT,CASSVLAGGELFF
TRBD2,many,TRBJ2-1,TRBV20-1,TGCAGTGCTAGAACACGCGGGACTAGGTCCTACAATGAGCAGTTCTTC,CSARTRGTRSYNEQFF
-,many,TRBJ2-6,TRBV2,TGTGCCAGCAGTCCTAGCGCGTTGGGCACCGGGGCCAACGTCCTGACTTTC,CASSPSALGTGANVLTF
-,-,TRBJ1-5,TRBV15,TGTGCCACCAGCAGCCCCAATCAGCCCCAGCATTTT,CATSSPNQPQHF
-,-,TRBJ1-1,TRBV4-2,TGTGCCAGCAGCCAAGATCCCACCCCGAACACTGAAGCTTTCTTT,CASSQDPTPNTEAFF
-,many,TRBJ2-7,TRBV7-2,TGTGCCAGCAGCCCCCCCTCAAAAACCCACGAGCAGTACTTC,CASSPPSKTHEQYF
-,few,TRBJ2-2,TRBV20-1,TGCAGTGCTCAAGAACCGAACACCGGGGAGCTGTTTTTT,CSAQEPNTGELFF
-,few,TRBJ1-1,TRBV29-1,TGCAGCGTTGCACAGGGTAAATACACTGAAGCTTTCTTT,CSVAQGKYTEAFF
-,many,TRBJ1-4,TRBV29-1,TGCAGCGTCCCGAGGGGGGAAAAACTGTTTTTT,CSVPRGEKLFF
TRBD2,many,TRBJ2-5,TRBV7-8,TGTGCCAGCAGCTTAGCTGGACTAGCGGGAAGAAAAGAGACCCAGTACTTC,CASSLAGLAGRKETQYF
TRBD1,many,TRBJ2-7,TRBV18,TGTGCCAGCTCACAACCGGGACAGGGAAACGAGCAGTACTTC,CASSQPGQGNEQYF
TRBD2,many,TRBJ2-5,TRBV24-1,TGTGCCACCAGTGATGCAGCGGGATCGGAGACCCAGTACTTC,CATSDAAGSETQYF
-,many,TRBJ2-1,TRBV29-1,TGCAGCGTTGATGGTCTTAGGAGCTCCTACAATGAGCAGTTCTTC,CSVDGLRSSYNEQFF
TRBD1,many,TRBJ1-1,TRBV27,TGTGCCAGCAGAAACAGGGGGAACACTGAAGCTTTCTTT,CASRNRGNTEAFF
-,many,TRBJ2-3,TRBV28,TGTGCCAGCAGTTTAGAGATGACAGATACGCAGTATTTT,CASSLEMTDTQYF
-,many,TRBJ2-7,TRBV20-1,TGCAGTGCCATCCGACAGCCGGGAGACTACGAGCAGTACTTC,CSAIRQPGDYEQYF
-,few,TRBJ2-7,TRBV7-9,TGTGCCAGCAGCTTAACACAGAACTACGAGCAGTACTTC,CASSLTQNYEQYF
TRBD1,-,TRBJ1-2,TRBV24-1,TGTGCCACCAGCCTACCGGACAGGAGCTATGGCTACACCTTC,CATSLPDRSYGYTF
TRBD1,many,TRBJ2-1,TRBV3-1,TGTGCCAGCAGCCCTTCCCGGGACAGGGGCAGGAGTGAGCAGTTCTTC,CASSPSRDRGRSEQFF
-,few,TRBJ2-7,TRBV11-2,TGTGCCAGCAGCTTAGGCACGACCGGGAGAGCCCACGAGCAGTACTTC,CASSLGTTGRAHEQYF
-,many,TRBJ2-7,TRBV24-1,TGTGCCACCAGTGATCTTTACGAGCAGTACTTC,CATSDLYEQYF
TRBD1,many,TRBJ1-4,TRBV2,TGTGCCAGCAGTGAAGATGAGGGGACAGGGATCGAAAAACTGTTTTTT,CASSEDEGTGIEKLFF
TRBD1,many,TRBJ2-1,TRBV6-2/TRBV6-3,TGTGCCAGCAGACGGGACAGAACTCTCCTCAGTGAGCAGTTCTTC,CASRRDRTLLSEQFF
-,few,TRBJ2-7,TRBV29-1,TGCAGCGTTTGGACAGCCTACGAGCAGTACTTC,CSVWTAYEQYF
TRBD2,many,TRBJ2-3,TRBV28,TGTGCCAGCGGTACTAGCGAAGGGACAGATACGCAGTATTTT,CASGTSEGTDTQYF
-,many,TRBJ1-5,TRBV6-2/TRBV6-3,TGTGCCAGCAGTTACTCTTACGAGGGGAGCAATCAGCCCCAGCATTTT,CASSYSYEGSNQPQHF
-,many,TRBJ1-4,TRBV28,TGTGCCAGCGGGTTGGTCGGTAATGAAAAACTGTTTTTT,CASGLVGNEKLFF
-,many,TRBJ1-5,TRBV30,TGTGCCTGGAGTGTACTAAACGGCAATCAGCCCCAGCATTTT,CAWSVLNGNQPQHF